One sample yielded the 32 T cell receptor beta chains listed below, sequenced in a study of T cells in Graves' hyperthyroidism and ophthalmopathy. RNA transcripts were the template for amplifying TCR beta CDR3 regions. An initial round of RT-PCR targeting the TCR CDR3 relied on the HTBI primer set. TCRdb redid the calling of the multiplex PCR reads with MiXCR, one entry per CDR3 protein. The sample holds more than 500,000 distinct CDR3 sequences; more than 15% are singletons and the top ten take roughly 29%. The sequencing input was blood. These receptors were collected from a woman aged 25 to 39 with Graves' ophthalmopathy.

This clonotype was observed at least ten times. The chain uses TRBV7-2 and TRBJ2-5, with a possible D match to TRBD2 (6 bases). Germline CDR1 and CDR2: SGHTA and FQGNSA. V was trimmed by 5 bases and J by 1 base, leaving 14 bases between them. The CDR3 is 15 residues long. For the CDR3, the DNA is TGTGCCAGCAGCCCCGGGGGTGGGATCCAAGAGACCCAGTACTTC. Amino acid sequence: CASSPGGGIQETQYF.

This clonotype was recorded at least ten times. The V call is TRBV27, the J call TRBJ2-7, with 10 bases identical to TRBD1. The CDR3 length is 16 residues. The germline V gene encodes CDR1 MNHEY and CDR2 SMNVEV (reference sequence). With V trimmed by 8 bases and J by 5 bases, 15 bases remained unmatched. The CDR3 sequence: CASSPWAGQGPNEQYF. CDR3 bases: TGTGCCAGCTCTCCCTGGGCGGGACAGGGGCCCAACGAGCAGTACTTC.

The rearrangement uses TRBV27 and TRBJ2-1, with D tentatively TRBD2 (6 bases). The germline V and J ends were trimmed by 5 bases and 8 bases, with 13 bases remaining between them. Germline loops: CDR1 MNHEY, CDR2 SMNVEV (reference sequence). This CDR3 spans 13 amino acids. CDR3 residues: CASSLGTLHEQFF. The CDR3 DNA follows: TGTGCCAGCAGTCTAGGGACTCTTCATGAGCAGTTCTTC.

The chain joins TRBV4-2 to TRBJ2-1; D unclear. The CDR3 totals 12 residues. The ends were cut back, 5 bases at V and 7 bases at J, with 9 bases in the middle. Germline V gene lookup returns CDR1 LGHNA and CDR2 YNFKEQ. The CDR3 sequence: CASSSQFNEQFF. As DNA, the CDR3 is TGTGCCAGCAGCTCACAATTTAATGAGCAGTTCTTC.

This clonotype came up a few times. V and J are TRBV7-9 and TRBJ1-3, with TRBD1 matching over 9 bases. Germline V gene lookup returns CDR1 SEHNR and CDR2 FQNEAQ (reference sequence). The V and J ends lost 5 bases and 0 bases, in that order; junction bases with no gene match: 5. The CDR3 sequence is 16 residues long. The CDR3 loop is CASSHDRGFSGNTIYF. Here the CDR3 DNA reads TGTGCCAGCAGCCATGACAGGGGGTTCTCTGGAAACACCATATATTTT.

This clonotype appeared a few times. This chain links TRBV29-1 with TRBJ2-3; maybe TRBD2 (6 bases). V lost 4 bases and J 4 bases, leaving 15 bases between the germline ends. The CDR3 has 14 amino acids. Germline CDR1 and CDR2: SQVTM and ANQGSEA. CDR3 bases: TGCAGCGTTGGGTTAACGGGAGCATCAGATACGCAGTATTTT. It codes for CSVGLTGASDTQYF.

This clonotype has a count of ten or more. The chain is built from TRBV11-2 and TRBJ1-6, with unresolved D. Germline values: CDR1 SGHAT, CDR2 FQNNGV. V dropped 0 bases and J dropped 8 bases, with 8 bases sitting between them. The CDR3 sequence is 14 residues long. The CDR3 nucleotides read TGTGCCAGCAGCTTAGACCCTTGGTATTCACCCCTCCACTTT. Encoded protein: CASSLDPWYSPLHF.

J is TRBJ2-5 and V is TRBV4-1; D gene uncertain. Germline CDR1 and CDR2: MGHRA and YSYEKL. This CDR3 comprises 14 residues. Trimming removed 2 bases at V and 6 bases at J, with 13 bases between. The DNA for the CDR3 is TGCGCCAGCAGCCAACCACTGGCTGGGAAGACCCAGTACTTC. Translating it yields CASSQPLAGKTQYF.

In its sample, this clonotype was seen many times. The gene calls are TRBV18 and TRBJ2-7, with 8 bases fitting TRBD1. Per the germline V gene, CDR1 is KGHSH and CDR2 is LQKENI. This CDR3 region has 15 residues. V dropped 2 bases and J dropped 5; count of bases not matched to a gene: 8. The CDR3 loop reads CASSPITGGGNEQYF. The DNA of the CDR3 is TGTGCCAGCTCACCAATAACAGGGGGAGGTAACGAGCAGTACTTC.

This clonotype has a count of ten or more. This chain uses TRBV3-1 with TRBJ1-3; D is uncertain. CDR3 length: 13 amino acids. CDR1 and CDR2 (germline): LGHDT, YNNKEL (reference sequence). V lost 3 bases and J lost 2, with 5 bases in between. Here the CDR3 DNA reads TGTGCCAGCAGCCAGCCTGCTGGAAACACCATATATTTT. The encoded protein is CASSQPAGNTIYF.

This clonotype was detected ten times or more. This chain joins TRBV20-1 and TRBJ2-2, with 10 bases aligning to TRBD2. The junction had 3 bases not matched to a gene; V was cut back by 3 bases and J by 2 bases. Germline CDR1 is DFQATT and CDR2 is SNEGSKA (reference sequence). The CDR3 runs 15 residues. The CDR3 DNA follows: TGCAGTGCTAGCCTACTAGCGGGAAACACCGGGGAGCTGTTTTTT. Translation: CSASLLAGNTGELFF.

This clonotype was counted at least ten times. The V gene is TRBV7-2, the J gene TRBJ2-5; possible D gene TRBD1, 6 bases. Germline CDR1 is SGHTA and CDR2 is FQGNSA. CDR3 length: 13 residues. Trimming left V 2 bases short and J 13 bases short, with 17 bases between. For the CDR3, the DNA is TGTGCCAGCAGCTTACTGACTGACAGGCCATTGTACTTC. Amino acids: CASSLLTDRPLYF.

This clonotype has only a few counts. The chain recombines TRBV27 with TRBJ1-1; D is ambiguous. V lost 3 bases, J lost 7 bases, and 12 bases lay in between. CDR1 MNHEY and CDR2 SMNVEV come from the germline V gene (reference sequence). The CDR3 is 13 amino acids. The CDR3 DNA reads TGTGCCAGCAGTTTGAATCTGACGGGTGAAGCTTTCTTT. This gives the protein CASSLNLTGEAFF.

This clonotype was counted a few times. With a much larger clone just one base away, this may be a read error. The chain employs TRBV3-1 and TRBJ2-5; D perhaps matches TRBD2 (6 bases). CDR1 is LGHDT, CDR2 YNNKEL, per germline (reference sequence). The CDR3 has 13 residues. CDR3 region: CASIQGDLGTQYF. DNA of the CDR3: TGTGCCAGCATCCAAGGGGACTTGGGGACCCAGTACTTC.

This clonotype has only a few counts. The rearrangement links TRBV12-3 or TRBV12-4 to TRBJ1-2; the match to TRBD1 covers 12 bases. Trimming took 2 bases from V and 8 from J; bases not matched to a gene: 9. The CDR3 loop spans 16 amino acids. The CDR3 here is CASSLNPGQGAGGYTF. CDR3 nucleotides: TGTGCCAGCAGTTTAAACCCGGGACAGGGGGCCGGGGGCTACACCTTC.

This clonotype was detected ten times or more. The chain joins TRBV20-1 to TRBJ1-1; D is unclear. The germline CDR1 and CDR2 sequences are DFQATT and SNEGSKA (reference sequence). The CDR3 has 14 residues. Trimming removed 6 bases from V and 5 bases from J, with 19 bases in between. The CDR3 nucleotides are TGCAGTGCCATTCTGATGGGCGTTGGGACTGAAGCTTTCTTT. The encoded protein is CSAILMGVGTEAFF.

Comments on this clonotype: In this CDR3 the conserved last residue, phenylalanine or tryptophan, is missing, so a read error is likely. In nucleotides, the CDR3 is TGTGCCAGCAGCCAAGGGAATCAGCCCCAGCATCTT. It is translated as CASSQGNQPQHL. The J gene is TRBJ1-5, the V gene TRBV3-1; D is unresolved. The CDR3 is made up of 12 amino acids. V was shortened by 1 base and J by 4 bases, with 2 bases between the two germline ends. Germline CDR1 is LGHDT and CDR2 is YNNKEL (reference sequence).

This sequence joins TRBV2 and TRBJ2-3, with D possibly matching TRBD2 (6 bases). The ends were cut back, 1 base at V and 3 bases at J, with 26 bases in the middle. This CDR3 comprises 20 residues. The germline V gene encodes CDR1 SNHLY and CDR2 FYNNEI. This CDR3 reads CASSEGLLDSLVRGTDTQYF. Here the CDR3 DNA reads TGTGCCAGCAGTGAAGGACTTCTCGACTCCTTGGTTCGGGGGACAGATACGCAGTATTTT. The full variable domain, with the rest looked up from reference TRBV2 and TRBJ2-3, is EPEVTQTPSHQVTQMGQEVILRCVPISNHLYFYWYRQILGQKVEFLVSFYNNEISEKSEIFDDQFSVERPDGSNFTLKIRSTKLEDSAMYFCASSEGLLDSLVRGTDTQYFGPGTRLTVL.

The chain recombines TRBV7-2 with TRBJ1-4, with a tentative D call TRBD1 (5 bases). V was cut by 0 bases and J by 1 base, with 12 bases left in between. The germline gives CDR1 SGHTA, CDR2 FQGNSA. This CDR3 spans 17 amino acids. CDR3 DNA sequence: TGTGCCAGCAGCTTAGCGCGCGGGGGGATAACTAATGAAAAACTGTTTTTT. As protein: CASSLARGGITNEKLFF.

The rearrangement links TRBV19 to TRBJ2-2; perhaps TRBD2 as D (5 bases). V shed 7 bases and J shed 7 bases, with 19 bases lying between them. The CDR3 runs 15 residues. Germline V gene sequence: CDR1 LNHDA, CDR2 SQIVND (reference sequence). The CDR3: CASTHQSGIGGELFF. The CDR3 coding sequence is TGTGCCAGTACCCATCAATCGGGAATCGGCGGGGAGCTGTTTTTT.

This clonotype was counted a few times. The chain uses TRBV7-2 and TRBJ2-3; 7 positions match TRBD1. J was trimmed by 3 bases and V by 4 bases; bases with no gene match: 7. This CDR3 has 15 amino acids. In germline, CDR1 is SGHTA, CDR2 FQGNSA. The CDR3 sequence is CASSWSTGRTDTQYF. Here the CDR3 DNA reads TGTGCCAGCAGCTGGTCGACAGGGCGTACAGATACGCAGTATTTT.

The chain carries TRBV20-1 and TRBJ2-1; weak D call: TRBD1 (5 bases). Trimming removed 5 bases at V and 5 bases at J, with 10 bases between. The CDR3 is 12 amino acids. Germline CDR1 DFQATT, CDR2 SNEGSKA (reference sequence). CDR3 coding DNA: TGCAGTGCTGATCAGGGTGACAATGAGCAGTTCTTC. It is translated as CSADQGDNEQFF.

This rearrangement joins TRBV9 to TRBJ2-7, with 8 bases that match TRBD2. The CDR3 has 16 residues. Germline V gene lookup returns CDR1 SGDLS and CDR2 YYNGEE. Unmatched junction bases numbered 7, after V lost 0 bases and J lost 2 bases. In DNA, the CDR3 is TGTGCCAGCAGCGTAGAGGGAGCGGGAGATCCCTACGAGCAGTACTTC. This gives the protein CASSVEGAGDPYEQYF.

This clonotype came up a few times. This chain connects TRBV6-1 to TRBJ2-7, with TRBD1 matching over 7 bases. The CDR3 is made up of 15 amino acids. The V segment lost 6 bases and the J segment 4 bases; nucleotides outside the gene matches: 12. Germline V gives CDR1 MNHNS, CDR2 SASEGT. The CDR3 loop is CASRRQGGDEYEQYF. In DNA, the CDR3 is TGTGCCAGCAGAAGACAGGGTGGGGATGAGTACGAGCAGTACTTC.

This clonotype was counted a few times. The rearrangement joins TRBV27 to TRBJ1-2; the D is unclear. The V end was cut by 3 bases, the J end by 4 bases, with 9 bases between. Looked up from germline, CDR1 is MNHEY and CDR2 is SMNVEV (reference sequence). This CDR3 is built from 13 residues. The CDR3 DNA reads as TGTGCCAGCAGTTTCCTACCGGGCTATGGCTACACCTTC. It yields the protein CASSFLPGYGYTF.

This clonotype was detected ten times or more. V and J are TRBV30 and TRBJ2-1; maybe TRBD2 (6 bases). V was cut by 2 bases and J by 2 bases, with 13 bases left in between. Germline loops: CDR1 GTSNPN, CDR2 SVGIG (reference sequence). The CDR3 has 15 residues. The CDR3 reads CAWSRMGGTYNEQFF. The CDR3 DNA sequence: TGTGCCTGGAGTAGGATGGGGGGAACCTACAATGAGCAGTTCTTC.

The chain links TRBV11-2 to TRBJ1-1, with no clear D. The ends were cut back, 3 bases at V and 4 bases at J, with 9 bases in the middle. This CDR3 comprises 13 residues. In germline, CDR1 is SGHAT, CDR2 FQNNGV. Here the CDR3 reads CASSLVVSTEAFF. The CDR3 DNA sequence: TGTGCCAGCAGCTTGGTGGTGAGCACTGAAGCTTTCTTT.

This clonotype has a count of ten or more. The CDR3 sequence is CASSVTTGGSEAFF. The CDR3 DNA sequence: TGCGCCAGCAGCGTAACAACAGGGGGCTCTGAAGCTTTCTTT. The V gene is TRBV5-1, the J gene TRBJ1-1; 9 bases match TRBD1. Germline lookup yields CDR1 SGHRS and CDR2 YFSETQ. J lost 6 bases, V lost 4 bases, and 7 bases had no gene match. CDR3 length: 14 amino acids.

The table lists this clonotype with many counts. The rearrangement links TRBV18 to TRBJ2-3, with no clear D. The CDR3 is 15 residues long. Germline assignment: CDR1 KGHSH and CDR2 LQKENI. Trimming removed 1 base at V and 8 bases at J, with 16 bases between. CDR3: CASSPLSVEAATQYF. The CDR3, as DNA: TGTGCCAGCTCACCACTATCAGTAGAGGCCGCTACGCAGTATTTT.

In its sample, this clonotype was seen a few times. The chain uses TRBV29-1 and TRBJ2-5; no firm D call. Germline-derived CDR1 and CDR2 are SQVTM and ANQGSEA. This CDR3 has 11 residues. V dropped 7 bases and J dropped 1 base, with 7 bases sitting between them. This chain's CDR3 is CSAGRQETQYF. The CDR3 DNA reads TGCAGCGCCGGTCGCCAAGAGACCCAGTACTTC.

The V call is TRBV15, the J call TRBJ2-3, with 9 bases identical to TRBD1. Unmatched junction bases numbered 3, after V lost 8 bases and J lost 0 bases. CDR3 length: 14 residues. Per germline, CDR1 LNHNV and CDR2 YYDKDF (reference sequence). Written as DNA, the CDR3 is TGTGCCACCCGGACAGGGGCAAGCACAGATACGCAGTATTTT. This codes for CATRTGASTDTQYF.

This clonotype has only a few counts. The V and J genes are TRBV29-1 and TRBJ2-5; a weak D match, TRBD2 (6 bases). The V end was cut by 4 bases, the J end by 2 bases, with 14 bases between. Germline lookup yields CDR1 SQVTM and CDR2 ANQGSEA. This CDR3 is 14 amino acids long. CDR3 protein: CSVGELAQQETQYF. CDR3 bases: TGCAGCGTTGGAGAACTAGCTCAGCAAGAGACCCAGTACTTC.